This T cell receptor beta chain emerged from a study of human T cells and chemical hapten exposure. As for the study in general: Each patch test put 0.01% DPC on the upper back, and results were read at 6 days.

Regarding time point: patch test 1, 2 weeks after DPC sensitization. Sample treatment: therapeutic diphenylcyclopropenone sensitization with weekly scalp DPC. The germline gives CDR1 MGHDK, CDR2 SYGVNS. The V gene lost 5 bases and the J gene lost 5 bases, with 12 bases spanning the gap. The CDR3 spans 13 residues. MiXCR was run by TCRdb on the RACE reads, yielding one entry per CDR3 protein. The table shows 150,000 to 200,000 distinct CDR3 sequences, with roughly 15% occurring only once. The clonotype originates from a woman younger than 45 with alopecia areata. Some clones in this sample may be carry-over from other donors' samples. The material sequenced was whole blood, taken in connection with sensitization to the hapten diphenylcyclopropenone (DPC). The chain recombines TRBV25-1 with TRBJ1-1, with D uncertain. The chain's CDR3 is CASSIRFGTEAFF. The CDR3, as DNA: TGTGCCAGCAGTATCAGGTTTGGAACTGAAGCTTTCTTT. Full variable domain (missing parts from reference TRBV25-1 and TRBJ1-1): EADIYQTPRYLVIGTGKKITLECSQTMGHDKMYWYQQDPGMELHLIHYSYGVNSTEKGDLSSESTVSRIRTEHFPLTLESARPSHTSQYLCASSIRFGTEAFFGQGTRLTVV.